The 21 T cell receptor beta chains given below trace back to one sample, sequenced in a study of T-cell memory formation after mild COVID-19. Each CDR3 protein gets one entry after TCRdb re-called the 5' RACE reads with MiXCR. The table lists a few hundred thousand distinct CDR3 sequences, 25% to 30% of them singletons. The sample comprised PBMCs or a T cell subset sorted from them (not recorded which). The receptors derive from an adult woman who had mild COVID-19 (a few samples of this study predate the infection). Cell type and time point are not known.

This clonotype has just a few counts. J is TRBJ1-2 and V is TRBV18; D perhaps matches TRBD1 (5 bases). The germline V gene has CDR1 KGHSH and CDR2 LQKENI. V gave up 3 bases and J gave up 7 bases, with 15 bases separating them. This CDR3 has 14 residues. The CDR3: CASSPRDGPFGYTF. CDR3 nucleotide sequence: TGTGCCAGCTCACCCCGGGACGGACCCTTTGGCTACACCTTC.

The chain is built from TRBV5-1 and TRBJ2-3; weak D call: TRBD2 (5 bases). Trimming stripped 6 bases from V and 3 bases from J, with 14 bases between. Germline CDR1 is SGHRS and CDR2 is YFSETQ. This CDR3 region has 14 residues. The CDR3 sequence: CASTTGELTDTQYF. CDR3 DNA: TGCGCCAGCACCACTGGGGAGCTTACAGATACGCAGTATTTT.

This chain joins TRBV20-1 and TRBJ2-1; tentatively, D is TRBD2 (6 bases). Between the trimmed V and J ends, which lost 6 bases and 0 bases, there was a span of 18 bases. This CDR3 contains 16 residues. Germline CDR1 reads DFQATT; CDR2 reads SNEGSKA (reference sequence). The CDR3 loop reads CSAEPWAGNSYNEQFF. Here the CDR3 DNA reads TGCAGTGCCGAGCCGTGGGCGGGAAACTCCTACAATGAGCAGTTCTTC.

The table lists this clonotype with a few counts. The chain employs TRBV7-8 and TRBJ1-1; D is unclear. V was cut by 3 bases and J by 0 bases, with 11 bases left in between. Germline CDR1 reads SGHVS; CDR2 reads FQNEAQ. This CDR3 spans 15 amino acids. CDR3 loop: CASSFSGSMNTEAFF. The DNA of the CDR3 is TGTGCCAGCAGCTTCTCGGGGTCGATGAACACTGAAGCTTTCTTT.

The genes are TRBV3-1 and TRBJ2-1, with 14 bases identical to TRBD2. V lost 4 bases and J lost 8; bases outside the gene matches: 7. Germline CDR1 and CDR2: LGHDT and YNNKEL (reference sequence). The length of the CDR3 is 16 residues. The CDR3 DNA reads TGTGCCAGCAGCCTTCGGACTAGCGGGAGGAGGGATGAGCAGTTCTTC. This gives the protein CASSLRTSGRRDEQFF.

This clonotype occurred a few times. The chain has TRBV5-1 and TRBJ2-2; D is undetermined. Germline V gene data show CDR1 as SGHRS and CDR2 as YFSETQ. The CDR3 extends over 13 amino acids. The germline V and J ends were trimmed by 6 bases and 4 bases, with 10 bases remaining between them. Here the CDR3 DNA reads TGCGCCAGCATCCGCGGAACCACCGGGGAGCTGTTTTTT. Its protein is CASIRGTTGELFF.

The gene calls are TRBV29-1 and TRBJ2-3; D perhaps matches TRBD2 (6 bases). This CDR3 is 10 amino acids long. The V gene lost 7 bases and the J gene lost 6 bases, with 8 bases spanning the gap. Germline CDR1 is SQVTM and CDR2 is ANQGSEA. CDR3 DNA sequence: TGCAGCGCCGCGGGGGATACGCAGTATTTT. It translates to CSAAGDTQYF.

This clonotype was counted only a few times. CDR3 protein: CASSFQQELLNQPQHF. CDR3 DNA: TGTGCCAGCAGTTTCCAACAAGAACTCTTAAATCAGCCCCAGCATTTT. This rearrangement joins TRBV28 to TRBJ1-5; D remains ambiguous. The CDR3 has 16 amino acids. Trimming took 3 bases from V and 4 from J, leaving 16 bases between them. Germline loops: CDR1 MDHEN, CDR2 SYDVKM.

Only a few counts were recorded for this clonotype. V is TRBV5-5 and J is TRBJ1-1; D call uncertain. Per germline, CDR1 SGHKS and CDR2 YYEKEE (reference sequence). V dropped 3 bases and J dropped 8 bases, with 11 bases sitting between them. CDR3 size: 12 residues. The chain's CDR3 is CASSSGLSEAFF. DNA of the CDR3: TGTGCCAGCAGCTCCGGGCTCTCCGAAGCTTTCTTT.

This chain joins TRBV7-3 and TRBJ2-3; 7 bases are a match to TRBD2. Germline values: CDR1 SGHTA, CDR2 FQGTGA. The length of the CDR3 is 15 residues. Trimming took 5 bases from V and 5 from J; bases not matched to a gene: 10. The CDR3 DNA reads TGTGCCAGCAGCCCGGGGGGACTACAAGGAGATACGCAGTATTTT. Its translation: CASSPGGLQGDTQYF.

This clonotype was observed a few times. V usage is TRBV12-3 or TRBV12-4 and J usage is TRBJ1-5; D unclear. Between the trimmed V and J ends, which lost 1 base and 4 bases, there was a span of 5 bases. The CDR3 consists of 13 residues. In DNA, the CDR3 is TGTGCCAGCAGTTTAGAGGCGAATCAGCCCCAGCATTTT. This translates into CASSLEANQPQHF.

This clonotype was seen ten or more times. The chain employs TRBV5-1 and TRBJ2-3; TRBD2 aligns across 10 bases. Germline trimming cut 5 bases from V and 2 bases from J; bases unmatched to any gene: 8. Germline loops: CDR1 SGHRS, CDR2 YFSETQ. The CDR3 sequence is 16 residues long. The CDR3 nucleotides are TGCGCCAGCAGTCCCCCAGGACTAGCGGACACAGATACGCAGTATTTT. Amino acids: CASSPPGLADTDTQYF.

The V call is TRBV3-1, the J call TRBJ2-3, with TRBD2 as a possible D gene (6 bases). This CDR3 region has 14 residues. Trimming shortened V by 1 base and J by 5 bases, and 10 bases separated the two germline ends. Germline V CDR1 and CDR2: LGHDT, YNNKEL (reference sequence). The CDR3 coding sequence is TGTGCCAGCAGCCAAGCGGGGACTCGAGATACGCAGTATTTT. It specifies CASSQAGTRDTQYF.

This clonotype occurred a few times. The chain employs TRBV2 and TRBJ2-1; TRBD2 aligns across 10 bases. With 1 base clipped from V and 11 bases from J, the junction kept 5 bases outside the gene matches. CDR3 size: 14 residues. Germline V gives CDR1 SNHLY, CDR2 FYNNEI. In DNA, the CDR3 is TGTGCCAGCAGTGAAGGGGCTAGCGGGGGCCAGCAGTTCTTC. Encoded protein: CASSEGASGGQQFF.

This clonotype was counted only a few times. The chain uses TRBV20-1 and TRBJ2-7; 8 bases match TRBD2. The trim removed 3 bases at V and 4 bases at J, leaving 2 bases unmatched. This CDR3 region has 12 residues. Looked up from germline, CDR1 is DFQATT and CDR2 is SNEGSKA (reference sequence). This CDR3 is CSARGLGYEQYF. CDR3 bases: TGCAGTGCTAGGGGACTAGGATACGAGCAGTACTTC.

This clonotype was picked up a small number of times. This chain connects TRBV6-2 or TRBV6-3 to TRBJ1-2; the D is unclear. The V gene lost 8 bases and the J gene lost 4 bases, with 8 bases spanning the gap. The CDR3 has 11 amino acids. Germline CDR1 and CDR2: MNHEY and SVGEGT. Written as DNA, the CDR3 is TGTGCCAGCCACAACGCCTATGGCTACACCTTC. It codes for CASHNAYGYTF.

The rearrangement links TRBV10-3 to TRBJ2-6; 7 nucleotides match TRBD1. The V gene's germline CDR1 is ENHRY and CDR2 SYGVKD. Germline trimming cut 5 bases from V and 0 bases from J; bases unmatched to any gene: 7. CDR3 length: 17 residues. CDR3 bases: TGTGCCATCAGTACCCGACAGGGCAGCTCTGGGGCCAACGTCCTGACTTTC. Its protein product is CAISTRQGSSGANVLTF.

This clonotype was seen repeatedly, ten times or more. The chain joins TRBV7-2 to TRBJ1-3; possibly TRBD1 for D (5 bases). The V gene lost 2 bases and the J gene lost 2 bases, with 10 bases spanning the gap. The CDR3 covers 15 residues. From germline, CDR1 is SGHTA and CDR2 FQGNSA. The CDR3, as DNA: TGTGCCAGCAGCTTACAAGGGACGACTGGAAACACCATATATTTT. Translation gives CASSLQGTTGNTIYF.

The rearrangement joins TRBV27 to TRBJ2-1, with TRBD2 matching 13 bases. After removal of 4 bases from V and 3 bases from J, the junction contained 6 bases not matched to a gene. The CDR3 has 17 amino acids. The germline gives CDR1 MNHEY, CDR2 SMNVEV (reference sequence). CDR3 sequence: CASSYRGLAGRYNEQFF. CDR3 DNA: TGTGCCAGCAGTTACCGGGGACTAGCGGGACGCTACAATGAGCAGTTCTTC.

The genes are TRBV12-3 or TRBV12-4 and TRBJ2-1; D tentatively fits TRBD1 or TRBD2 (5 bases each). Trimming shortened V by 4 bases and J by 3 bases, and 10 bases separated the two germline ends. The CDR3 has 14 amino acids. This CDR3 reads CASSSGTYYNEQFF. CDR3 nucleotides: TGTGCCAGCAGTTCCGGGACCTACTACAATGAGCAGTTCTTC.

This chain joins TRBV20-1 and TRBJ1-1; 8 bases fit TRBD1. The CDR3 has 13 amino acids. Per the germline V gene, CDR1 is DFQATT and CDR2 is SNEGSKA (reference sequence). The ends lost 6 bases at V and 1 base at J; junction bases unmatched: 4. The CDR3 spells CSARDRRNTEAFF. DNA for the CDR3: TGCAGTGCCAGGGACAGGAGGAACACTGAAGCTTTCTTT.